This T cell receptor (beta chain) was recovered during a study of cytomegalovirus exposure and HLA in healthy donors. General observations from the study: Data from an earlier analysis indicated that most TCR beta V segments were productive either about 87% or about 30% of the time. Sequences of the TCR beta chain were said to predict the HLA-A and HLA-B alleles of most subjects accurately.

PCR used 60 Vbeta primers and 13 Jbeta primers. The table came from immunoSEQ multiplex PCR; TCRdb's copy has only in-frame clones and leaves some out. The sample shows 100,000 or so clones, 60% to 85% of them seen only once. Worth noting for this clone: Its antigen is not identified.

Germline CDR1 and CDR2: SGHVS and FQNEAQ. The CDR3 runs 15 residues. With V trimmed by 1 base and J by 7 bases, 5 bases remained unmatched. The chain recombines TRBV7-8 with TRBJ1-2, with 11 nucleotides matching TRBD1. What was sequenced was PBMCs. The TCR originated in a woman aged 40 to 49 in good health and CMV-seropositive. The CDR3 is CASSLGGTGGTGYTF. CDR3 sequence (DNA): TGTGCCAGCAGCTTAGGAGGGACAGGGGGAACTGGCTACACCTTC.